Listed below are T cell receptor beta chains from one sample, sequenced in a study of control samples from healthy donors and cancer patients. Measured with immunoSEQ multiplex PCR; TCRdb has only the in-frame clones, and not every one. The sample records 150,000 to 160,000 clones, nearly 95% being singletons. The sequenced sample consisted of blood. Source of these receptors: a man aged 50-60 years in good health. Each CDR3 is given with its conserved first and last residue. A D gene is named only where the DNA matches it firmly.

>TRBJ2-3|TRBD2|TRBV3-1/TRBV3-2
CASSQWAGGNTDTQYF
TGTGCCAGCAGCCAATGGGCGGGAGGGAACACAGATACGCAGTATTTT
>TRBJ2-3|-|TRBV5-4
CASSIQGPDTQYF
TGTGCCAGCAGCATACAGGGTCCAGATACGCAGTATTTT
>TRBJ2-5|TRBD1|TRBV9
CASSVGQGAWETQYF
TGTGCCAGCAGCGTAGGACAGGGGGCTTGGGAGACCCAGTACTTC
>TRBJ1-5|-|TRBV6-2/TRBV6-3
CASSSSSGKQPQHF
TGTGCCAGCAGTAGTTCTTCGGGGAAACAGCCCCAGCATTTT
>TRBJ1-1|-|TRBV5-1
CASRPGHWGMNTEAFF
TGCGCCAGCAGACCCGGACACTGGGGCATGAACACTGAAGCTTTCTTT
>TRBJ1-1|-|TRBV6-1
CASSEPLAGTEAFF
TGTGCCAGCAGTGAACCCCTCGCCGGGACTGAAGCTTTCTTT
>TRBJ2-1|TRBD1|TRBV27
CASRPGQAPRNEQFF
TGTGCCAGCAGGCCGGGACAGGCGCCACGCAATGAGCAGTTCTTC
>TRBJ2-5|TRBD2|TRBV27
CASSLNRGGGLLETQYF
TGTGCCAGCAGTTTAAATCGGGGGGGAGGGCTCTTGGAGACCCAGTACTTC
>TRBJ1-5|TRBD1|TRBV10-1
CASSEMDRGRVGNQPQHF
TGCGCCAGCAGCGAGATGGACAGGGGGCGAGTTGGCAATCAGCCCCAGCATTTT
>TRBJ1-6|-|TRBV5-5
CASSLNSPLHF
TGTGCCAGCAGCCTAAATTCACCCCTCCACTTT
>TRBJ2-7|TRBD1|TRBV5-4
CASSSGTGAYEQYF
TGTGCCAGCAGCTCCGGGACAGGAGCCTACGAGCAGTACTTC
>TRBJ2-7|TRBD2|TRBV7-2
CASSTWASGNKGLEQYF
TGTGCCAGCAGCACCTGGGCGAGCGGGAATAAGGGGCTCGAGCAGTACTTC
>TRBJ2-6|-|TRBV28
CASNRPGSGANVLTF
TGTGCCAGCAACCGACCGGGCTCTGGGGCCAACGTCCTGACTTTC
>TRBJ1-6|-|TRBV18
CASSHAPLALHF
TGTGCCAGCTCCCACGCCCCGCTCGCCCTCCACTTT
>TRBJ2-7|TRBD1|TRBV5-1
CASSEWKGAVYEQYF
TGCGCCAGCAGCGAGTGGAAGGGGGCGGTGTACGAGCAGTACTTC
>TRBJ1-2|TRBD1|TRBV5-6
CASSPGTGGIYGYTF
TGTGCCAGCAGTCCCGGGACAGGGGGGATCTATGGCTACACCTTC
>TRBJ1-5|-|TRBV6-1
CASSQPPNQPQHF
TGTGCCAGCAGTCAACCCCCCAATCAGCCCCAGCATTTT
>TRBJ2-7|-|TRBV10-1
CASSDPGSSYEQYF
TGCGCCAGCAGTGACCCAGGGAGCTCCTACGAGCAGTACTTC
>TRBJ1-5|-|TRBV27
CASSLRSFQPQHF
TGTGCCAGCAGTTTAAGATCCTTTCAGCCCCAGCATTTT
>TRBJ1-1|TRBD1|TRBV4-1
CASSQGTGGRTEAFF
TGCGCCAGCAGCCAGGGGACAGGGGGCCGCACTGAAGCTTTCTTT
>TRBJ2-7|TRBD2|TRBV5-1
CASIGGSGYEQYF
TGCGCCAGCATCGGCGGGAGTGGCTACGAGCAGTACTTC
>TRBJ2-2|TRBD1|TRBV28
CASSLKRVRGSTGELFF
TGTGCCAGCAGTTTAAAGCGCGTCAGGGGGAGTACCGGGGAGCTGTTTTTT
>TRBJ1-4|-|TRBV11-2
CASSLADEKLFF
TGTGCCAGCAGCTTAGCCGATGAAAAACTGTTTTTT